A selection of T cell receptor beta chains follows, all from one sample in a study of blood T cell repertoires in COVID-19. The assay was immunoSEQ multiplex PCR, and TCRdb's table has in-frame clones only and misses some. The table shows under 30,000 clones, with around 85% occurring only once. The material sequenced was peripheral blood. These receptors originate from a human donor with active COVID-19. The donor label of this sample is uncertain. Both conserved end residues are part of each CDR3. A D gene is named only where the DNA matches it firmly. Clone size is shown for a subset of rows, as once, few, many or a class of expanded clone.

v_call	j_call	d_call	clone_size	cdr3_aa	cdr3_nt
TRBV9	TRBJ1-5	.	.	CASSPGVSNQPQHF	TGTGCCAGCAGCCCCGGGGTTAGCAATCAGCCCCAGCATTTT
TRBV5-8	TRBJ2-7	TRBD1	.	CASSLGGTVSYEQYF	TGTGCCAGCAGCTTGGGTGGGACAGTCTCCTACGAGCAGTACTTC
TRBV6-5	TRBJ1-2	.	.	CASTHALVYGYTF	TGTGCCAGCACCCACGCACTGGTCTATGGCTACACCTTC
TRBV10-3	TRBJ1-3	.	once	CAIQDTGTSGNTIYF	TGTGCCATCCAAGATACCGGGACTTCTGGAAACACCATATATTTT
TRBV3-1/TRBV3-2	TRBJ2-3	.	.	CASSSRGASTDTQYF	TGTGCCAGCAGCTCAAGGGGCGCTAGCACAGATACGCAGTATTTT
TRBV5-1	TRBJ1-2	TRBD1	once	CASSRDRGTGYTF	TGCGCCAGCAGCAGGGACAGGGGAACTGGCTACACCTTC
TRBV29-1	TRBJ1-2	TRBD1	.	CSVTTGSGYTF	TGCAGCGTTACGACAGGGAGTGGCTACACCTTC
TRBV3-1/TRBV3-2	TRBJ2-1	.	.	CASSHTGTGGANEQFF	TGTGCCAGCAGCCACACCGGGACTGGTGGAGCCAATGAGCAGTTCTTC
TRBV18	TRBJ1-1	TRBD1	.	CASSPSQGGTEAFF	TGTGCCAGCTCACCGTCCCAGGGGGGCACTGAAGCTTTCTTT
TRBV28	TRBJ1-2	.	.	CASSPTSLAGDGYTF	TGTGCCAGCAGTCCCACCTCGCTGGCAGGGGATGGCTACACCTTC
TRBV5-6	TRBJ1-2	TRBD1	.	CASSLGTGHGYTF	TGTGCCAGCAGCTTGGGGACAGGGCATGGCTACACCTTC
TRBV29-1	TRBJ1-1	.	.	CSVGRGVAKAFF	TGCAGCGTGGGGCGCGGGGTTGCGAAGGCTTTCTTT
TRBV11-2	TRBJ1-2	.	.	CASSSPLRLLPSGYTF	TGTGCCAGCAGCTCGCCTTTGCGACTCCTGCCGTCTGGCTACACCTTC
TRBV19	TRBJ1-1	.	few	CASSRSELNTEAFF	TGTGCCAGTAGTAGGTCCGAGTTGAACACTGAAGCTTTCTTT
TRBV4-2	TRBJ2-3	.	.	CASSQVGHTDTQYF	TGTGCCAGCAGCCAAGTGGGCCACACAGATACGCAGTATTTT
TRBV4-1	TRBJ1-4	TRBD1	.	CASSQEDRMNEKLFF	TGCGCCAGCAGCCAGGAGGACAGGATGAATGAAAAACTGTTTTTT
TRBV11-2	TRBJ2-7	.	.	CASSFAQTDPRYF	TGTGCCAGCAGCTTCGCTCAGACAGACCCTAGGTACTTC
TRBV29-1	TRBJ2-1	TRBD2	.	CSVEVAGKNEQFF	TGCAGCGTTGAAGTAGCGGGGAAAAATGAGCAGTTCTTC
TRBV7-2	TRBJ1-2	.	.	CASSLALYGYTF	TGTGCCAGCAGCTTAGCCCTATATGGCTACACCTTC
TRBV28	TRBJ2-7	TRBD2	once	CASSFSAGGPYEQYF	TGTGCCAGCAGTTTTTCAGCGGGAGGTCCCTACGAGCAGTACTTC
TRBV7-3	TRBJ2-2	TRBD1	.	CASSQGTGLTGELFF	TGTGCCAGCAGCCAAGGGACAGGGTTGACCGGGGAGCTGTTTTTT
TRBV6-5	TRBJ2-7	TRBD2	.	CASSGTSATYEQYF	TGTGCCAGCAGCGGGACTAGCGCAACCTACGAGCAGTACTTC
TRBV10-3	TRBJ2-7	TRBD2	.	CAIGAPSSGTYEQYF	TGTGCCATCGGCGCTCCCTCTAGCGGGACCTACGAGCAGTACTTC
TRBV3-1/TRBV3-2	TRBJ1-1	.	.	CASSQDALWQGFTEAFF	TGTGCCAGCAGCCAAGATGCCTTGTGGCAGGGATTCACTGAAGCTTTCTTT
TRBV7-3	TRBJ2-7	TRBD2	.	CASSSSGPLAGDHYEQYF	TGTGCCAGCAGCTCATCCGGGCCTCTAGCGGGGGACCACTACGAGCAGTACTTC
TRBV6-5	TRBJ2-5	TRBD2	.	CASRPGGAATQYF	TGTGCCAGCAGGCCGGGGGGGGCCGCGACCCAGTACTTC
TRBV2	TRBJ1-1	TRBD1	.	CASSETGGGYTEAFF	TGTGCCAGCAGTGAAACAGGGGGAGGGTACACTGAAGCTTTCTTT
TRBV3-1/TRBV3-2	TRBJ1-4	TRBD1	.	CASSPQTGANEKLFF	TGTGCCAGCAGCCCGCAGACAGGGGCTAATGAAAAACTGTTTTTT
TRBV4-2	TRBJ2-7	TRBD1	.	CASSQDLRTGDEQYF	TGTGCCAGCAGCCAAGACCTCCGGACAGGGGACGAGCAGTACTTC
TRBV3-1/TRBV3-2	TRBJ2-7	TRBD2	.	CASSQRGFGSGSSYEQYF	TGTGCCAGCAGCCAAAGAGGATTTGGGAGCGGGAGCTCCTACGAGCAGTACTTC
TRBV7-2	TRBJ1-2	TRBD1	.	CASRKTGQGAGYTF	TGTGCCAGCAGGAAAACGGGACAGGGGGCAGGCTACACCTTC
TRBV11-2	TRBJ2-2	.	.	CASSFSFTGELFF	TGTGCCAGCAGCTTCAGTTTCACCGGGGAGCTGTTTTTT
TRBV29-1	TRBJ1-2	TRBD1	.	CSADRGLGYGYTF	TGCAGCGCCGACAGGGGATTGGGGTATGGCTACACCTTC
TRBV11-2	TRBJ2-3	.	.	CASSFGIRAGTDTQYF	TGTGCCAGCAGCTTCGGGATACGGGCTGGCACAGATACGCAGTATTTT
TRBV13	TRBJ2-5	.	.	CASRPRGVETQYF	TGTGCCAGCAGGCCGCGGGGCGTCGAGACCCAGTACTTC
TRBV5-5	TRBJ2-5	TRBD1	.	CASSVGQGETQYF	TGTGCCAGCAGCGTTGGACAGGGGGAGACCCAGTACTTC
TRBV19	TRBJ1-2	.	.	CASSTGVRNYGYTF	TGTGCCAGTAGTACCGGGGTCAGGAACTATGGCTACACCTTC
TRBV11-3	TRBJ1-1	TRBD1	.	CASSFSGTGNTEAFF	TGTGCCAGCAGCTTCTCCGGGACAGGGAACACTGAAGCTTTCTTT
TRBV12-3/TRBV12-4	TRBJ2-2	.	.	CASSLVQGGELFF	TGTGCCAGCAGTTTAGTCCAGGGGGGGGAGCTGTTTTTT
TRBV5-6	TRBJ1-2	TRBD1	.	CASSPGGGYGYTF	TGTGCCAGCAGCCCAGGGGGCGGATATGGCTACACCTTC
TRBV18	TRBJ2-7	.	.	CASSPTSSYEQYF	TGTGCCAGCTCACCTACCAGCTCCTACGAGCAGTACTTC
TRBV15	TRBJ1-6	.	.	CATSGKRTGVNNSPLHF	TGTGCCACCAGCGGGAAACGGACGGGGGTGAATAATTCACCCCTCCACTTT
TRBV14	TRBJ2-1	TRBD1	.	CASSPWTGGNNEQFF	TGTGCCAGCAGCCCATGGACAGGGGGAAACAATGAGCAGTTCTTC
TRBV5-1	TRBJ2-7	TRBD1	once	CASRPRQGAFDEQYF	TGCGCCAGCAGACCACGACAGGGGGCGTTCGACGAGCAGTACTTC
TRBV6-6	TRBJ1-4	TRBD1	.	CASSPRLDRGQAEKLFF	TGTGCCAGCAGTCCTCGCCTAGACAGGGGGCAAGCTGAAAAACTGTTTTTT
TRBV6-5	TRBJ1-4	TRBD1	.	CASMGTGNEKLFF	TGTGCCAGCATGGGGACAGGCAATGAAAAACTGTTTTTT
TRBV7-3	TRBJ2-7	TRBD1	.	CASSDTQGADYEQYF	TGTGCCAGCAGCGATACCCAGGGGGCCGACTACGAGCAGTACTTC
TRBV7-5	TRBJ2-1	.	once	CARSRANEQFF	TGTGCCAGAAGCCGCGCCAATGAGCAGTTCTTC
TRBV16	TRBJ1-1	.	.	CASSPLLNTEAFF	TGTGCCAGCAGCCCCTTATTGAACACTGAAGCTTTCTTT
TRBV5-1	TRBJ2-5	TRBD1	.	CASTGQGANSETQYF	TGCGCCAGCACTGGCCAGGGGGCGAACTCAGAGACCCAGTACTTC
TRBV30	TRBJ2-7	TRBD2	.	CAWSAPSTSMGFYEQYF	TGTGCCTGGAGTGCCCCCTCGACTAGCATGGGTTTCTACGAGCAGTACTTC
TRBV7-2	TRBJ2-7	.	.	CASSSGAYEQYF	TGTGCCAGCAGCTCTGGAGCTTACGAGCAGTACTTC